A selection of T cell receptor beta chains follows, all from one sample in a study of shared clonotypes between healthy human individuals. Profiling relied on immunoSEQ multiplex PCR, and the TCRdb table lists in-frame clones only, not all of them. Of around 2,000,000 clones listed, 85% to 95% are singletons. Sequencing was done on a sample of naive CD4+ T cells sorted from blood. Receptor source: a man in his late teens or twenties in good health. Each CDR3 is given with its conserved first and last residue. Fields, in order: CDR3 protein, CDR3 DNA, J gene, clone size, D gene, V gene. A D gene is named only where the DNA matches it firmly. Some rows have no size entry. The others give once, few or many, or a class for an expanded clone.

CASSQRTDSWSVYEQYF | TGTGCCAGCAGCCAACGAACTGACAGTTGGTCCGTCTACGAGCAGTACTTC | TRBJ2-7 | - | - | TRBV5-8
CASSPDLREGFF | TGTGCCAGCAGCCCGGACCTTAGAGAGGGGTTCTTC | TRBJ2-1 | - | - | TRBV28
CASSTSTGRGTEAFF | TGTGCCAGCAGCACCTCGACAGGACGGGGGACTGAAGCTTTCTTT | TRBJ1-1 | - | - | TRBV11-2
CASSQGETGRSSGKLFF | TGCGCCAGCAGCCAAGGAGAAACAGGGAGATCCTCAGGAAAACTGTTTTTT | TRBJ1-4 | - | - | TRBV4-1
CASSLAGAPPYEQYF | TGTGCCAGCAGCCTAGCGGGAGCGCCGCCCTACGAGCAGTACTTC | TRBJ2-7 | - | TRBD2 | TRBV7-9
CASSLRTGNGYTF | TGTGCCAGCAGTTTAAGGACAGGGAATGGCTACACCTTC | TRBJ1-2 | - | TRBD1 | TRBV28
CASSLPGQGWTEAFF | TGTGCCAGCAGCTTACCGGGACAGGGATGGACTGAAGCTTTCTTT | TRBJ1-1 | - | TRBD1 | TRBV7-9
CASSVGLVYGNEQFF | TGTGCCAGCAGCGTAGGACTAGTCTACGGGAATGAGCAGTTCTTC | TRBJ2-1 | - | - | TRBV9
CAGRVSYNEQFF | TGTGCCGGCAGGGTTTCCTACAATGAGCAGTTCTTC | TRBJ2-1 | - | - | TRBV2
CAITGVSF | TGTGCCATCACAGGGGTCTCCTTC | TRBJ1-2 | - | - | TRBV21-1
CASSLVVGGNQPQHF | TGTGCCAGCAGCTTAGTGGTCGGGGGCAATCAGCCCCAGCATTTT | TRBJ1-5 | - | - | TRBV7-2
CASSQGPYYEQYF | TGTGCCAGCAGCCAGGGCCCCTACTACGAGCAGTACTTC | TRBJ2-7 | - | - | TRBV6-5
CASSFSQGENTIYF | TGCGCCAGCAGCTTTTCCCAGGGGGAAAACACCATATATTTT | TRBJ1-3 | - | TRBD1 | TRBV5-1
CASSLGVYEQYF | TGTGCCAGCAGCTTAGGTGTCTACGAGCAGTACTTC | TRBJ2-7 | - | - | TRBV7-9
CASSRKQGASTDTQYF | TGTGCCAGCAGCAGGAAACAGGGGGCTTCGACAGATACGCAGTATTTT | TRBJ2-3 | once | TRBD1 | TRBV6-6
CASSTRETINSPLHF | TGTGCCAGCAGCACACGTGAGACAATTAATTCACCCCTCCACTTT | TRBJ1-6 | - | - | TRBV5-5
CASSEQNTGTDTQYF | TGTGCCAGCAGTGAACAGAACACGGGAACAGATACGCAGTATTTT | TRBJ2-3 | - | - | TRBV6-4
CATSREEKGTEAFF | TGTGCCACCAGCAGAGAGGAAAAGGGGACTGAAGCTTTCTTT | TRBJ1-1 | - | - | TRBV15
CASSSMYRGLGYEQYF | TGTGCCAGCAGCTCTATGTACAGGGGGCTGGGCTACGAGCAGTACTTC | TRBJ2-7 | - | TRBD1 | TRBV7-6
CAEGQGAWGYTF | TGTGCGGAGGGGCAGGGGGCATGGGGCTACACCTTC | TRBJ1-2 | many | TRBD1 | TRBV30
CASSLVGGGTNTGELFF | TGCGCCAGCAGCTTGGTAGGCGGGGGCACGAACACCGGGGAGCTGTTTTTT | TRBJ2-2 | - | - | TRBV5-1
CASSLLYGYTF | TGCGCCAGCAGCTTGCTTTATGGCTACACCTTC | TRBJ1-2 | - | - | TRBV5-1
CASSPVQAGNSPLHF | TGTGCCAGCTCACCTGTGCAGGCCGGGAATTCACCCCTCCACTTT | TRBJ1-6 | - | - | TRBV18
CASSRQGGTEKLFF | TGTGCCAGCAGCAGACAGGGGGGAACTGAAAAACTGTTTTTT | TRBJ1-4 | - | TRBD1 | TRBV7-2
CASSLGTGDSNQPQHF | TGCGCCAGCAGCCTAGGGACAGGCGATAGCAATCAGCCCCAGCATTTT | TRBJ1-5 | - | TRBD1 | TRBV4-1
CASRQGDYQPQHF | TGTGCCAGCAGACAGGGGGATTATCAGCCCCAGCATTTT | TRBJ1-5 | - | TRBD1 | TRBV6-1
CASRGSADTQYF | TGTGCCTCGCGAGGGAGTGCGGATACGCAGTATTTT | TRBJ2-3 | - | - | TRBV30
CAISEGSPGGSYYGYTF | TGTGCCATCAGTGAGGGGTCCCCAGGGGGGTCTTACTATGGCTACACCTTC | TRBJ1-2 | - | TRBD1 | TRBV10-3
CASNEGNQPQHF | TGTGCCAGCAACGAGGGGAATCAGCCCCAGCATTTT | TRBJ1-5 | - | - | TRBV6-1
CASSLALTSLPEQYF | TGTGCCAGCAGCTTAGCGCTGACTTCACTCCCCGAGCAGTACTTC | TRBJ2-7 | - | - | TRBV7-9